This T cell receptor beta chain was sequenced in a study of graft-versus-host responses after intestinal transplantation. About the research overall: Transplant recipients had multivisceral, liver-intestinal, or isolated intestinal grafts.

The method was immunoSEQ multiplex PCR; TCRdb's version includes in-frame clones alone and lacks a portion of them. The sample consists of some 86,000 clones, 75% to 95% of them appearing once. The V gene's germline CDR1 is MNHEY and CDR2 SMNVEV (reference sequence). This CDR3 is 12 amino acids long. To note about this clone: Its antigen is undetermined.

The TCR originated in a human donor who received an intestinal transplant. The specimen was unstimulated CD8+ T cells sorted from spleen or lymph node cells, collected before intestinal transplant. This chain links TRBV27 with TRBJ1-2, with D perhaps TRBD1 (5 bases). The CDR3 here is CASGTPNYGYTF. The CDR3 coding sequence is TGTGCTAGCGGGACCCCCAACTATGGCTACACCTTC.